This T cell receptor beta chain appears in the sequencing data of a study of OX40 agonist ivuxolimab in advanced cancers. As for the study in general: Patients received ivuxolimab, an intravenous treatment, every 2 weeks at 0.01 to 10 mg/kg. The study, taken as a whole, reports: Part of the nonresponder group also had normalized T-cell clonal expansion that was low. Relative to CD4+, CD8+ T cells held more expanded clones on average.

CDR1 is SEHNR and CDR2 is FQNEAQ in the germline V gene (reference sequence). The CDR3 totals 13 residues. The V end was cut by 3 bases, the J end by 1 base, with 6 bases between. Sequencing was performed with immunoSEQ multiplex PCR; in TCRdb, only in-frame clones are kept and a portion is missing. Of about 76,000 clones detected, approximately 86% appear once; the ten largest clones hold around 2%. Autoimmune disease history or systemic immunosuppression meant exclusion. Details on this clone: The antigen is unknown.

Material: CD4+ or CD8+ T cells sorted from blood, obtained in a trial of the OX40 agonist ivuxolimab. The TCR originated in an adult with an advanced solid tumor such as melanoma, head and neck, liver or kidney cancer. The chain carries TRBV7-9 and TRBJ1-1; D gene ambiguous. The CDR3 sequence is CASSFAGNTEAFF. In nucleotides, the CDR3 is TGTGCCAGCAGCTTTGCCGGGAACACTGAAGCTTTCTTT.